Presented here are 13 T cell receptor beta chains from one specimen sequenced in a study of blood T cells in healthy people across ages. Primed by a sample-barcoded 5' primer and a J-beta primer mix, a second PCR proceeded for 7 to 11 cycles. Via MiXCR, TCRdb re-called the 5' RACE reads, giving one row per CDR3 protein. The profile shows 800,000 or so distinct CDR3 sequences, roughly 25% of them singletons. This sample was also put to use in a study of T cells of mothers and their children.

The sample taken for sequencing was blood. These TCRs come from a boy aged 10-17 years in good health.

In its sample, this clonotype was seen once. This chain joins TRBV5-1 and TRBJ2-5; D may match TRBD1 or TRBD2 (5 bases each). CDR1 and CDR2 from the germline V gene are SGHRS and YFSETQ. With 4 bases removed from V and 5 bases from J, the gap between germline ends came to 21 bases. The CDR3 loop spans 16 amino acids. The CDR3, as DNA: TGCGCCAGCAGCGAATCCGGGACGCGCCGGCGGGAGACCCAGTACTTC. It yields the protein CASSESGTRRRETQYF.

In DNA form, the CDR3 reads TGCAGCGTTGTTGGGGGATTTAGTGGGACCCAGTACTTC. Translated: CSVVGGFSGTQYF. This chain connects TRBV29-1 to TRBJ2-5; the D gene could be TRBD1 or TRBD2 (5 bases each). The germline V gene encodes CDR1 SQVTM and CDR2 ANQGSEA. This CDR3 is 13 amino acids long. V lost 4 bases and J lost 7, with 16 bases in between.

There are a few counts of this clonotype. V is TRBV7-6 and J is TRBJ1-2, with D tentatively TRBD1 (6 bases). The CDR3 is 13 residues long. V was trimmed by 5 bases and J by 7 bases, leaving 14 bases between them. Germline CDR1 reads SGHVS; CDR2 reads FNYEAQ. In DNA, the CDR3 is TGTGCCAGCAGCGCGGACAGTCGGGGTGGCTACACCTTC. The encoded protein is CASSADSRGGYTF.

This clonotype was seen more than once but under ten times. CDR3 nucleotides: TGTGCCAGCAGCATGAGGACGGGGGCCGGTCACTACGAGCAGTACTTC. Its translation: CASSMRTGAGHYEQYF. V and J are TRBV7-2 and TRBJ2-7; D may correspond to TRBD1 or TRBD2 (6 bases each). The CDR3 consists of 16 residues. V lost 5 bases, J lost 3 bases, and 20 bases lay in between. Germline values: CDR1 SGHTA, CDR2 FQGNSA.

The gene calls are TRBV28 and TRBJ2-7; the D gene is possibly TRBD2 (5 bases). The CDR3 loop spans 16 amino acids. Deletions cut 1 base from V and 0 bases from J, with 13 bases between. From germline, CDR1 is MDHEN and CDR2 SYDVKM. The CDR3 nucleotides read TGTGCCAGCAGTTTATACAGCACTAGGAGCTCCTACGAGCAGTACTTC. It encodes CASSLYSTRSSYEQYF. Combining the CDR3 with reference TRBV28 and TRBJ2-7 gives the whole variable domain DVKVTQSSRYLVKRTGEKVFLECVQDMDHENMFWYRQDPGLGLRLIYFSYDVKMKEKGDIPEGYSVSREKKERFSLILESASTNQTSMYLCASSLYSTRSSYEQYFGPGTRLTVT.

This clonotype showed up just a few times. The CDR3 is CASSLQGAINEQFF. The CDR3 DNA reads TGTGCCAGCAGTTTGCAGGGGGCAATCAATGAGCAGTTCTTC. V gene TRBV27 combines with J gene TRBJ2-7, with 8 nucleotides matching TRBD1. The tail of the sequence fits TRBJ2-1 better, so the J call may be wrong. CDR1 MNHEY and CDR2 SMNVEV come from the germline V gene (reference sequence). CDR3 length: 14 residues.

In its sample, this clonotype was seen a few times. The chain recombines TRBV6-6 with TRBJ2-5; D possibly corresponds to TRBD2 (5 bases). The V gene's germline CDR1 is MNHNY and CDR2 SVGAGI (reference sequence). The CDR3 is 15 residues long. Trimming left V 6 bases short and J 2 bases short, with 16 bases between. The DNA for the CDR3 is TGTGCCAGCAGGATCTCCAGAGGAGGTCAAGAGACCCAGTACTTC. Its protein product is CASRISRGGQETQYF.

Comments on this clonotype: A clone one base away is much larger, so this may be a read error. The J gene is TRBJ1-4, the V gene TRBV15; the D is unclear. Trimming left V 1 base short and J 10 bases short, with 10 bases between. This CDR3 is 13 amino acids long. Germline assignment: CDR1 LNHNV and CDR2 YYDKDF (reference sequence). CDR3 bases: TGTGCCACCAGCAGAGGACCCGATGTAAAACTGTTTTTT. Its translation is CATSRGPDVKLFF.

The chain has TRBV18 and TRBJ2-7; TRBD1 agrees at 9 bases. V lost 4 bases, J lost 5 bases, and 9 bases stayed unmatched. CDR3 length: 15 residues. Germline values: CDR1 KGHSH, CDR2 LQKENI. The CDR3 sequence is CASSLQETGGHEQYF. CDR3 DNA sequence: TGTGCCAGCTCACTACAGGAGACAGGGGGACACGAGCAGTACTTC.

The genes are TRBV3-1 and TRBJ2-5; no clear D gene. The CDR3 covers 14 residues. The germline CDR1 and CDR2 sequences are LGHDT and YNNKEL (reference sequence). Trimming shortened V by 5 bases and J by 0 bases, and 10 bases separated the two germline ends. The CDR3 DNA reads TGTGCCAGCAGCTCGCTGGGGTACCAAGAGACCCAGTACTTC. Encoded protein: CASSSLGYQETQYF.

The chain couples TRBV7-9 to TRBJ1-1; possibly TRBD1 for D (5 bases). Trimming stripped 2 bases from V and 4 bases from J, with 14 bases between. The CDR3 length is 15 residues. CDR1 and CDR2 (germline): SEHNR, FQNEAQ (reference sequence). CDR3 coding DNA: TGTGCCAGCAGCTTAAAGAACCAGGGAGCCACTGAAGCTTTCTTT. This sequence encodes CASSLKNQGATEAFF.

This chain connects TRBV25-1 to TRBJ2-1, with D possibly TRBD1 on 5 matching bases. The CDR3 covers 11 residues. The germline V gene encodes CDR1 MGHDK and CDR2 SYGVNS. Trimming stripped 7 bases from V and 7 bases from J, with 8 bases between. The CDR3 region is CASKGINEQFF. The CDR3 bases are TGTGCCAGCAAGGGGATAAATGAGCAGTTCTTC. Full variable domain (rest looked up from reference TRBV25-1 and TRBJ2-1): EADIYQTPRYLVIGTGKKITLECSQTMGHDKMYWYQQDPGMELHLIHYSYGVNSTEKGDLSSESTVSRIRTEHFPLTLESARPSHTSQYLCASKGINEQFFGPGTRLTVL.

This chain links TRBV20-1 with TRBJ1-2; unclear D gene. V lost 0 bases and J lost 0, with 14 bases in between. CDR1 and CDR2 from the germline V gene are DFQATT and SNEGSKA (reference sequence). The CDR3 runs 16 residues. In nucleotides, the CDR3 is TGCAGTGCTAGAGATCGTTCCCGGGGAGCTAACTATGGCTACACCTTC. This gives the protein CSARDRSRGANYGYTF.